The 21 T cell receptor beta chains listed next were all sequenced from one sample in a study of shared clonotypes between healthy human individuals. Clones were read by immunoSEQ multiplex PCR, and TCRdb kept only the in-frame ones, dropping some. The data contain around 2,000,000 clones, over 85% of them singletons. Naive CD8 cells lacked CD45RO and underwent positive selection for CCR7, leaving out terminally differentiated effector memory CD45RA+ cells. The sequenced sample consisted of naive CD8+ T cells sorted from blood. The source of these receptors is a man between 18 and 35 years old in good health.

The rearrangement uses TRBV7-6 and TRBJ2-5, with a tentative D call TRBD1 (5 bases). This CDR3 spans 15 amino acids. In germline, CDR1 is SGHVS, CDR2 FNYEAQ. Trimming took off 3 bases at V and 4 bases at J, with 15 bases between the two ends. The DNA for the CDR3 is TGTGCCAGCAGCTTGGCAGGGAATCACAGAGAGACCCAGTACTTC. Its protein is CASSLAGNHRETQYF.

This chain links TRBV5-6 with TRBJ2-5; perhaps D is TRBD1 or TRBD2 (5 bases each). CDR3 length equals 14 residues. The V gene lost 0 bases and the J gene lost 2 bases, with 8 bases spanning the gap. CDR1 is SGHDT and CDR2 is YYEEEE in the germline V gene. CDR3 sequence (DNA): TGTGCCAGCAGCTTGGGGGACGGACAAGAGACCCAGTACTTC. Amino acids: CASSLGDGQETQYF.

The CDR3 nucleotides read TGTGCCAGCAGTTACTCGAGTAGGGCCGAGAGTGGCTACACCTTC. Amino acid sequence: CASSYSSRAESGYTF. The rearrangement joins TRBV6-6 to TRBJ1-2; D remains unclear. CDR3 length: 15 amino acids. CDR1 and CDR2 (germline): MNHNY, SVGAGI (reference sequence). The germline V and J ends were trimmed by 0 bases and 7 bases, with 15 bases remaining between them.

The chain recombines TRBV27 with TRBJ1-2, with a weak D call TRBD1 (5 bases). V shed 1 base and J shed 4 bases, with 7 bases lying between them. CDR1 and CDR2 (germline): MNHEY, SMNVEV (reference sequence). The CDR3 extends over 13 amino acids. The CDR3 region has the DNA TGTGCCAGCAGTTTATGGCAGGGCTATGGCTACACCTTC. It yields the protein CASSLWQGYGYTF.

In its sample, this clone was seen once. Compared with germline, one end of the junction differs, possibly owing to a read error. The V call is TRBV6-1, the J call TRBJ1-2; D remains unclear. Germline values: CDR1 MNHNS, CDR2 SASEGT. This CDR3 is built from 10 residues. CDR3 in DNA: TGTGCCAGCAGTGAAACGTCGGTAAACTTC. Residues: CASSETSVNF.

The chain uses TRBV7-9 and TRBJ2-2; 9 nucleotides agree with TRBD1. This CDR3 spans 15 amino acids. Germline V gene lookup returns CDR1 SEHNR and CDR2 FQNEAQ (reference sequence). J was trimmed by 1 base and V by 6 bases; bases with no gene match: 3. In DNA, the CDR3 is TGTGCCAGCAGGAAGACAGGGGGGAACACCGGGGAGCTGTTTTTT. Translated: CASRKTGGNTGELFF.

This rearrangement joins TRBV4-2 to TRBJ2-5, with 7 bases identical to TRBD2. Trimming removed 0 bases from V and 1 base from J; junction bases left unmatched: 8. Per germline, CDR1 LGHNA and CDR2 YNFKEQ. The CDR3 has 17 amino acids. The CDR3 sequence is CASSQEGAGEGQETQYF. CDR3 nucleotide sequence: TGTGCCAGCAGCCAAGAAGGGGCGGGAGAGGGCCAAGAGACCCAGTACTTC.

The chain employs TRBV5-4 and TRBJ1-3; 8 bases are shared with TRBD1. The CDR3 length is 17 residues. CDR1 and CDR2 from the germline V gene are SGHNT and YYREEE (reference sequence). V shed 4 bases and J 0 bases; nucleotides not matched to a gene: 9. CDR3 residues: CASSQRQGRYSGNTIYF. The DNA of the CDR3 is TGTGCCAGCAGCCAGAGACAGGGGCGTTACTCTGGAAACACCATATATTTT.

The rearrangement joins TRBV7-9 to TRBJ2-7; tentative D call: TRBD1 (6 bases). The CDR3 is 14 residues long. CDR1 SEHNR and CDR2 FQNEAQ come from the germline V gene (reference sequence). V lost 1 base and J 2 bases, leaving 9 bases between the germline ends. CDR3 sequence: CASSLEDSPYEQYF. The CDR3 coding sequence is TGTGCCAGCAGCTTAGAGGACAGCCCCTACGAGCAGTACTTC. Filled out from reference TRBV7-9 and TRBJ2-7, the complete variable domain reads DTGVSQNPRHKITKRGQNVTFRCDPISEHNRLYWYRQTLGQGPEFLTYFQNEAQLEKSRLLSDRFSAERPKGSFSTLEIQRTEQGDSAMYLCASSLEDSPYEQYFGPGTRLTVT.

The chain couples TRBV5-1 to TRBJ2-1; 14 nucleotides match TRBD2. The germline CDR1 and CDR2 sequences are SGHRS and YFSETQ. This CDR3 spans 16 amino acids. After removal of 3 bases from V and 7 bases from J, the junction contained 6 bases not matched to a gene. The CDR3 here is CASSSGLAGAGNEQFF. The CDR3 region has the DNA TGCGCCAGCAGCTCGGGACTAGCGGGAGCGGGTAATGAGCAGTTCTTC.

This clone was recorded once. The gene calls are TRBV4-1 and TRBJ2-2; D remains ambiguous. CDR3 length equals 16 residues. V lost 0 bases to trimming and J lost 3 bases, with 11 bases between them. Germline lookup yields CDR1 MGHRA and CDR2 YSYEKL. CDR3 bases: TGCGCCAGCAGCCAAGATCTTGACGAGTACACCGGGGAGCTGTTTTTT. It is translated as CASSQDLDEYTGELFF.

This chain joins TRBV5-4 and TRBJ1-1; D possibly corresponds to TRBD1 (5 bases). Looked up from germline, CDR1 is SGHNT and CDR2 is YYREEE (reference sequence). V was pared by 3 bases and J by 5 bases, with 14 bases between. This CDR3 spans 14 amino acids. CDR3 bases: TGTGCCAGCAGCTCGGAGGCAGGGAATACTGAAGCTTTCTTT. Encoded protein: CASSSEAGNTEAFF.

J is TRBJ1-2 and V is TRBV7-9; 7 bases match TRBD1. Germline V lookup: CDR1 SEHNR, CDR2 FQNEAQ (reference sequence). V gave up 6 bases and J gave up 0 bases; unmatched junction bases: 10. The CDR3 sequence is 16 residues long. CDR3 sequence reads: CASRGRGPGPNYGYTF. The CDR3 region has the DNA TGTGCCAGCAGGGGTAGGGGGCCGGGACCTAACTATGGCTACACCTTC.

The chain couples TRBV27 to TRBJ1-3; no clear D gene. Trimming removed 3 bases at V and 2 bases at J, with 8 bases between. This CDR3 region has 14 residues. The germline CDR1 and CDR2 sequences are MNHEY and SMNVEV (reference sequence). CDR3 in DNA: TGTGCCAGCAGTTTGTTGGGTGCTGGAAACACCATATATTTT. Translating it yields CASSLLGAGNTIYF.

V is TRBV30 and J is TRBJ2-2, with D perhaps TRBD2 (6 bases). The germline V gene has CDR1 GTSNPN and CDR2 SVGIG (reference sequence). V gave up 5 bases and J gave up 5 bases, with 15 bases separating them. The CDR3 contains 14 residues. The DNA of the CDR3 is TGTGCCTGGGTCGTAGACGGAGGGACCGGGGAGCTGTTTTTT. Protein sequence: CAWVVDGGTGELFF.

Concerning this clone itself: Additional DNA sequences in this sample encode the identical CDR3. This chain uses TRBV11-2 with TRBJ2-7; D uncertain. The CDR3 runs to 14 residues. CDR1 SGHAT and CDR2 FQNNGV come from the germline V gene. The germline V and J ends were trimmed by 1 base and 1 base, with 8 bases remaining between them. CDR3 DNA: TGTGCCAGCAGCTTAGCGGGTCAGTCCTACGAGCAGTACTTC. It is translated as CASSLAGQSYEQYF. The complete variable domain, with remaining parts taken from reference TRBV11-2 and TRBJ2-7, reads EAGVAQSPRYKIIEKRQSVAFWCNPISGHATLYWYQQILGQGPKLLIQFQNNGVVDDSQLPKDRFSAERLKGVDSTLKIQPAKLEDSAVYLCASSLAGQSYEQYFGPGTRLTVT.

V and J are TRBV9 and TRBJ2-3; 9 bases align to TRBD2. Germline V gives CDR1 SGDLS, CDR2 YYNGEE. V lost 5 bases to trimming and J lost 4 bases; unmatched junction nucleotides: 5. This CDR3 has 14 residues. As DNA, the CDR3 is TGTGCCAGCAGTTTTAGCGGGGGCGCAGATACGCAGTATTTT. Amino acids: CASSFSGGADTQYF. Complete variable domain (other parts from reference TRBV9 and TRBJ2-3): DSGVTQTPKHLITATGQRVTLRCSPRSGDLSVYWYQQSLDQGLQFLIQYYNGEERAKGNILERFSAQQFPDLHSELNLSSLELGDSALYFCASSFSGGADTQYFGPGTRLTVL.

The V call is TRBV12-5, the J call TRBJ2-3, with 12 bases aligning to TRBD2. The CDR3 spans 18 residues. The germline V gene has CDR1 LGHNT and CDR2 FRNRAP. V was clipped by 0 bases and J by 3 bases; unmatched bases: 7. Here the CDR3 reads CASGLVLLAGGGTDTQYF. CDR3 bases: TGTGCTAGTGGTTTGGTACTGCTAGCGGGAGGGGGAACAGATACGCAGTATTTT.

The chain couples TRBV10-1 to TRBJ1-1; no firm D call. V shed 8 bases and J shed 1 base, with 11 bases lying between them. CDR1 is WNHNN, CDR2 SYGVQD, per germline (reference sequence). The CDR3 has 13 amino acids. The CDR3: CASRRNSNTEAFF. In DNA, the CDR3 is TGCGCCAGCCGCCGGAATTCGAACACTGAAGCTTTCTTT.

The chain links TRBV19 to TRBJ1-1; no clear D. The germline CDR1 and CDR2 sequences are LNHDA and SQIVND (reference sequence). This CDR3 is built from 12 residues. V dropped 6 bases and J dropped 7 bases, with 12 bases sitting between them. The CDR3 DNA follows: TGTGCCAGTAGGGTGGGCGAACTTGAAGCTTTCTTT. Its translation: CASRVGELEAFF.

CDR3 coding DNA: TGCGCCAGCACCGGGAGTGACGGGACCCAGTACTTC. Its protein product is CASTGSDGTQYF. V gene TRBV10-1 combines with J gene TRBJ2-5; tentative D call: TRBD2 (6 bases). The CDR3 contains 12 residues. The V end lost 7 bases, the J end lost 7 bases, and 13 bases lay between the germline ends. Germline assignment: CDR1 WNHNN and CDR2 SYGVQD (reference sequence).